The 24 T cell receptor beta chains below come from one sample, sequenced in a study of shared clonotypes between healthy human individuals. Selected positively for CCR7 and CD45RO-negative, naive CD8 cells excluded terminally differentiated effector memory CD45RA+ cells. Assay: immunoSEQ multiplex PCR; the TCRdb copy retains only in-frame clones and omits some. Among some 2.1 million clones, approximately 94% were seen once, and the ten largest hold around 1.1%. Sequenced input: naive CD8+ T cells sorted from blood. These receptors were collected from a man between 18 and 29 years old in good health.

The chain employs TRBV2 and TRBJ2-7, with TRBD1 as a possible D gene (6 bases). Looked up from germline, CDR1 is SNHLY and CDR2 is FYNNEI. This CDR3 has 15 amino acids. Between the trimmed V and J ends, which lost 6 bases and 2 bases, there was a span of 17 bases. The CDR3 nucleotides are TGTGCCAGCAGAGAAATAGGTGCAGGGGCCTACGAGCAGTACTTC. It yields the protein CASREIGAGAYEQYF.

The V gene is TRBV7-9, the J gene TRBJ1-4, with 10 bases matching TRBD1. The V gene end was trimmed by 5 bases and the J gene end by 7 bases; junction bases not matched to a gene: 10. This CDR3 has 16 amino acids. Germline-derived CDR1 and CDR2 are SEHNR and FQNEAQ (reference sequence). CDR3 in DNA: TGTGCCAGCAGCGGGACAGGGGCCCCGGGGTTTGAAAAACTGTTTTTT. Translated: CASSGTGAPGFEKLFF.

This clone has a single count. The chain is built from TRBV15 and TRBJ2-7; a weak D match, TRBD1 (5 bases). The CDR3 is made up of 15 amino acids. V dropped 5 bases and J dropped 0 bases, with 14 bases sitting between them. The germline CDR1 and CDR2 sequences are LNHNV and YYDKDF (reference sequence). This chain's CDR3 is CATSLGATPSYEQYF. The CDR3 coding sequence is TGTGCCACCAGCCTAGGGGCGACCCCCTCCTACGAGCAGTACTTC.

The chain has TRBV19 and TRBJ2-7; D is perhaps TRBD1 (6 bases). The CDR3 sequence is 16 residues long. The germline V gene has CDR1 LNHDA and CDR2 SQIVND (reference sequence). V lost 1 base to trimming and J lost 0 bases, with 13 bases between them. The CDR3 nucleotides are TGTGCCAGTAGTATAGGGGGTGACAGGCTCTCCTACGAGCAGTACTTC. Its protein is CASSIGGDRLSYEQYF.

In nucleotides, the CDR3 is TGTGCCAGCAGCGGCACTAGTCAAACCCAGTACTTC. Translated: CASSGTSQTQYF. V gene TRBV5-4 combines with J gene TRBJ2-5; D possibly corresponds to TRBD2 (5 bases). Trimming left V 4 bases short and J 8 bases short, with 12 bases between. CDR3 length: 12 residues. The germline V gene encodes CDR1 SGHNT and CDR2 YYREEE (reference sequence).

The chain combines TRBV5-6 with TRBJ1-5; D is unclear. The V gene's germline CDR1 is SGHDT and CDR2 YYEEEE. V was trimmed by 1 base and J by 2 bases, leaving 10 bases between them. The CDR3 loop spans 15 amino acids. The CDR3, as DNA: TGTGCCAGCAGCTTGCGAGAGGTGGGCAATCAGCCCCAGCATTTT. Its translation: CASSLREVGNQPQHF. The full variable domain, completed using reference TRBV5-6 and TRBJ1-5, is DAGVTQSPTHLIKTRGQQVTLRCSPKSGHDTVSWYQQALGQGPQFIFQYYEEEERQRGNFPDRFSGHQFPNYSSELNVNALLLGDSALYLCASSLREVGNQPQHFGDGTRLSIL.

The V gene is TRBV5-1, the J gene TRBJ2-7; D gene uncertain. The germline V gene encodes CDR1 SGHRS and CDR2 YFSETQ. The CDR3 spans 16 residues. Trimming took 0 bases from V and 2 from J, leaving 15 bases between them. The CDR3 nucleotides are TGCGCCAGCAGCTTGGGACTGTTCGACTCCACCTACGAGCAGTACTTC. It yields the protein CASSLGLFDSTYEQYF. Filled out from reference TRBV5-1 and TRBJ2-7, the complete variable domain reads KAGVTQTPRYLIKTRGQQVTLSCSPISGHRSVSWYQQTPGQGLQFLFEYFSETQRNKGNFPGRFSGRQFSNSRSEMNVSTLELGDSALYLCASSLGLFDSTYEQYFGPGTRLTVT.

The rearrangement links TRBV13 to TRBJ2-7; possible D gene TRBD1, 5 bases. V lost 3 bases to trimming and J lost 3 bases, with 9 bases between them. The CDR3 runs to 13 residues. CDR1 PRHDT and CDR2 FYEKMQ come from the germline V gene (reference sequence). CDR3 sequence (DNA): TGTGCCAGCAGCTTGAAAGACAGCTACGAGCAGTACTTC. Residues: CASSLKDSYEQYF.

The chain has TRBV4-1 and TRBJ2-3; D uncertain. This CDR3 region has 16 residues. Germline assignment: CDR1 MGHRA and CDR2 YSYEKL. Trimming removed 2 bases at V and 3 bases at J, with 15 bases between. CDR3 DNA: TGCGCCAGCAGCCAATCATTCAGGCCGAATACAGATACGCAGTATTTT. Translated: CASSQSFRPNTDTQYF.

A word on this clone: Sequence at one end of the junction differs from germline and may be a read error. The identical CDR3 is also encoded by other nucleotide sequences in the sample. The J gene is TRBJ1-2, the V gene TRBV15, with TRBD1 matching over 9 bases. CDR3 size: 16 residues. Germline V lookup: CDR1 LNHNV, CDR2 YYDKDF (reference sequence). DNA for the CDR3: TGCGCCACCAGCAGAGATTTGGGACAGGGCCTTGGGGGCTACACCTTC. It specifies CATSRDLGQGLGGYTF.

About this clone itself: Other DNA sequences in this sample translate to the same CDR3. This chain links TRBV9 with TRBJ2-7, with TRBD2 matching 9 bases. Germline CDR1 reads SGDLS; CDR2 reads YYNGEE. V shed 0 bases, J shed 4 bases, and the junction held 5 bases outside the gene matches. The CDR3 extends over 15 amino acids. The CDR3 sequence is CASSVEGTSSYEQYF. CDR3 DNA sequence: TGTGCCAGCAGCGTAGAGGGGACTAGCTCTTACGAGCAGTACTTC.

CDR3 coding DNA: TGTGCCAGCAGTCCAACCCACGGCTCCTACGAGCAGTACTTC. Translated: CASSPTHGSYEQYF. The chain couples TRBV27 to TRBJ2-7; D uncertain. Germline V gives CDR1 MNHEY, CDR2 SMNVEV (reference sequence). The CDR3 contains 14 residues. The V end was cut by 5 bases, the J end by 0 bases, with 11 bases between.

The CDR3 bases are TGTGCCAGCAGTTACCTTATCGGCGGTAGCAATCAGCCCCAGCATTTT. Its translation: CASSYLIGGSNQPQHF. V and J are TRBV6-6 and TRBJ1-5; no clear D gene. The CDR3 has 16 residues. Looked up from germline, CDR1 is MNHNY and CDR2 is SVGAGI (reference sequence). V was shortened by 2 bases and J by 0 bases, with 11 bases between the two germline ends.

The chain combines TRBV6-5 with TRBJ2-5, with 8 bases fitting TRBD2. With the DNA end fitting TRBJ2-7 better, the J assignment may be wrong. The length of the CDR3 is 13 residues. The germline V gene has CDR1 MNHEY and CDR2 SVGAGI. In nucleotides, the CDR3 is TGTGCCAGCAGTAGCGGGAGAAACCACGAGCAGTACTTC. Protein: CASSSGRNHEQYF.

V is TRBV7-8 and J is TRBJ2-1; TRBD2 aligns across 14 bases. Germline CDR1 is SGHVS and CDR2 is FQNEAQ. This CDR3 comprises 18 residues. Losses at the gene ends were 4 bases for V and 5 bases for J; bases not matched to a gene: 10. CDR3 protein: CASSYGLAGGLLHNEQFF. CDR3 sequence (DNA): TGTGCCAGCAGCTATGGACTAGCGGGAGGTCTTCTCCACAATGAGCAGTTCTTC.

The chain recombines TRBV4-1 with TRBJ2-6; 9 bases fit TRBD1. Per germline, CDR1 MGHRA and CDR2 YSYEKL. The CDR3 loop spans 17 amino acids. The J segment lost 4 bases and the V segment lost 1 base, leaving 5 bases of the junction unmatched. CDR3 sequence (DNA): TGCGCCAGCAGCCAAGCCGGACAGGGGTACGGGGCCAACGTCCTGACTTTC. It yields the protein CASSQAGQGYGANVLTF.

The genes are TRBV19 and TRBJ1-2; D ambiguous. Germline CDR1 and CDR2: LNHDA and SQIVND (reference sequence). V lost 1 base and J 6 bases, leaving 15 bases between the germline ends. The CDR3 is 15 residues long. The CDR3 protein is CASSIVRTDVNGYTF. CDR3 nucleotides: TGTGCCAGTAGTATAGTGAGGACGGATGTCAATGGCTACACCTTC.

The gene calls are TRBV5-4 and TRBJ2-7; 11 positions match TRBD2. The CDR3 totals 14 residues. After removal of 5 bases from V and 3 bases from J, the junction contained 4 bases not matched to a gene. Germline CDR1 is SGHNT and CDR2 is YYREEE (reference sequence). CDR3: CASSLAGGNYEQYF. Here the CDR3 DNA reads TGTGCCAGCAGTCTAGCGGGAGGAAACTACGAGCAGTACTTC.

CDR3: CASSLVPGPTPNPSYEQYF. For the CDR3, the DNA is TGTGCCAGCAGCTTAGTGCCAGGGCCGACCCCTAATCCCTCCTACGAGCAGTACTTC. The rearrangement uses TRBV7-9 and TRBJ2-7, with a tentative D call TRBD1 (5 bases). Trimming took off 1 base at V and 0 bases at J, with 22 bases between the two ends. This CDR3 contains 19 residues. CDR1 is SEHNR, CDR2 FQNEAQ, per germline (reference sequence).

The J gene is TRBJ1-4, the V gene TRBV28, with unresolved D. In germline, CDR1 is MDHEN, CDR2 SYDVKM. This CDR3 spans 13 amino acids. V shed 2 bases and J shed 7 bases, with 8 bases lying between them. The CDR3 nucleotides are TGTGCCAGCAGTTTAGATCCGGTTGAAAAACTGTTTTTT. This gives the protein CASSLDPVEKLFF.

The chain combines TRBV19 with TRBJ2-7, with unresolved D. Germline V gives CDR1 LNHDA, CDR2 SQIVND (reference sequence). The germline V and J ends were trimmed by 2 bases and 1 base, with 6 bases remaining between them. The CDR3 has 13 residues. CDR3 residues: CASSISHSYEQYF. The CDR3 DNA sequence: TGTGCCAGTAGTATAAGCCATTCCTACGAGCAGTACTTC. Filled out from reference TRBV19 and TRBJ2-7, the complete variable domain reads DGGITQSPKYLFRKEGQNVTLSCEQNLNHDAMYWYRQDPGQGLRLIYYSQIVNDFQKGDIAEGYSVSREKKESFPLTVTSAQKNPTAFYLCASSISHSYEQYFGPGTRLTVT.

CDR3 protein: CASSPPGRNEQYF. The CDR3 nucleotides read TGTGCCAGCAGCCCCCCCGGGAGGAACGAGCAGTACTTC. The chain has TRBV7-9 and TRBJ2-7, with 7 bases identical to TRBD2. The CDR3 is 13 amino acids. CDR1 is SEHNR and CDR2 is FQNEAQ in the germline V gene (reference sequence). With 5 bases clipped from V and 5 bases from J, the junction kept 6 bases outside the gene matches.

A remark on this clone: This sample also contains other DNA sequences that code for the same CDR3. The J gene is TRBJ1-1, the V gene TRBV10-3; 7 nucleotides line up with TRBD1. Trimming cost V 0 bases and J 0 bases; bases outside gene matches: 1. The CDR3 length is 15 residues. The germline gives CDR1 ENHRY, CDR2 SYGVKD. CDR3 DNA: TGTGCCATCAGTGAGTCGACAGGGTTGAACACTGAAGCTTTCTTT. Its translation is CAISESTGLNTEAFF.

The J gene is TRBJ2-1, the V gene TRBV27; 8 bases fit TRBD1. CDR1 and CDR2 (germline): MNHEY, SMNVEV (reference sequence). The V and J ends lost 5 bases and 3 bases, in that order; junction bases with no gene match: 9. CDR3 length equals 16 residues. CDR3 DNA sequence: TGTGCCAGCAGTGCCTCGGACAGGGCCGTCTACAATGAGCAGTTCTTC. Translation: CASSASDRAVYNEQFF.